This T cell receptor (beta chain) was sequenced in a study of T cell responses to AZD1222 COVID-19 vaccine. Data came from immunoSEQ multiplex PCR; TCRdb stores just in-frame clones and leaves some out. Of about 180,000 clones listed, more than 75% are singletons. The CDR3 is 16 residues long. The V gene's germline CDR1 is SGHDT and CDR2 YYEEEE. With 4 bases clipped from V and 2 bases from J, the junction kept 10 bases outside the gene matches. Pooled together were second doses at about 4 or about 12 weeks. Study results and limitations: Only a handful of AZD1222 recipients, more than 5 in all, had baseline seropositivity. Repertoire samples came only from after the peak T cell response. White British people made up most donors, females outnumbered males, and clonal diversity was possibly underestimated.

A remark on this clone: Its antigen is not known.

The sequences come from peripheral blood, collected 28 days after the second AZD1222 dose. V usage is TRBV5-6 and J usage is TRBJ2-7, with 9 bases identical to TRBD1. The sequence derives from an adult who received the AZD1222 COVID-19 vaccine. The CDR3 spells CASSPAGQGRAYEQYF. The CDR3 coding sequence is TGTGCCAGCAGCCCGGCCGGACAGGGGAGGGCCTACGAGCAGTACTTC.